The 9 T cell receptor beta chains reported below all come from one sample, sequenced in a study of blood T cell repertoires in COVID-19. Profiled with immunoSEQ multiplex PCR; TCRdb holds only in-frame clones, not every one. In the table there are 95,000 to 120,000 clones, about 85% of which are singletons. The sample taken for sequencing was peripheral blood. The receptors derive from a woman between 65 and 79 years old with acute or convalescent COVID-19.

The V call is TRBV19, the J call TRBJ2-4; D is perhaps TRBD1 (6 bases). Germline lookup yields CDR1 LNHDA and CDR2 SQIVND (reference sequence). V dropped 3 bases and J dropped 1 base, with 10 bases sitting between them. The CDR3 is made up of 15 amino acids. In nucleotides, the CDR3 is TGTGCCAGTAGTATTTTAAGGGGGGCCAAAAACATTCAGTACTTC. This sequence encodes CASSILRGAKNIQYF.

The chain has TRBV5-1 and TRBJ2-1, with 7 bases aligning to TRBD1. The CDR3 consists of 16 residues. Trimming removed 4 bases from V and 1 base from J; junction bases left unmatched: 8. The germline CDR1 and CDR2 sequences are SGHRS and YFSETQ. The DNA of the CDR3 is TGCGCCAGCAGCAAGGGACAGCCAAGGTCCTACAATGAGCAGTTCTTC. Translation: CASSKGQPRSYNEQFF.

Points on this clone: The same CDR3 is also encoded by other DNA sequences in this sample. The chain is built from TRBV19 and TRBJ2-3; a possible D gene is TRBD2 (5 bases). With 1 base removed from V and 1 base from J, the gap between germline ends came to 6 bases. The CDR3 is 14 residues long. The V gene's germline CDR1 is LNHDA and CDR2 SQIVND (reference sequence). For the CDR3, the DNA is TGTGCCAGTAGTATAGCCGGGGGCACAGATACGCAGTATTTT. Its translation: CASSIAGGTDTQYF.

This sequence joins TRBV6-2 or TRBV6-3 and TRBJ1-5; no reliable D call. CDR3 length: 15 residues. V was clipped by 4 bases and J by 0 bases, with 10 bases between them. Germline V gives CDR1 MNHEY, CDR2 SVGEGT. The CDR3 region is CASSFTAVSNQPQHF. DNA of the CDR3: TGTGCCAGCAGTTTTACCGCGGTTAGCAATCAGCCCCAGCATTTT.

CDR3 protein: CATSIRGGEKLFF. The CDR3 coding sequence is TGTGCCACCAGCATAAGGGGGGGTGAAAAACTGTTTTTT. The chain recombines TRBV15 with TRBJ1-4, with a weak D call TRBD1 (6 bases). The CDR3 extends over 13 amino acids. Trimming pared 4 bases from V and 7 bases from J, leaving 10 bases between. Germline V gene sequence: CDR1 LNHNV, CDR2 YYDKDF (reference sequence).

The chain combines TRBV7-2 with TRBJ2-5; 10 positions agree with TRBD2. The CDR3 contains 16 residues. Trimming cost V 1 base and J 2 bases; bases outside gene matches: 4. Germline loops: CDR1 SGHTA, CDR2 FQGNSA. The CDR3 coding sequence is TGTGCCAGCAGCTTAGTTTCTAGCGGGGGTCAAGAGACCCAGTACTTC. This codes for CASSLVSSGGQETQYF. The whole variable domain, filled in from reference TRBV7-2 and TRBJ2-5, reads GAGVSQSPSNKVTEKGKDVELRCDPISGHTALYWYRQSLGQGLEFLIYFQGNSAPDKSGLPSDRFSAERTGGSVSTLTIQRTQQEDSAVYLCASSLVSSGGQETQYFGPGTRLLVL.

This chain links TRBV5-1 with TRBJ1-1, with TRBD1 matching over 8 bases. The germline gives CDR1 SGHRS, CDR2 YFSETQ. Trimming took 4 bases from V and 4 from J; bases not matched to a gene: 6. This CDR3 has 14 residues. DNA for the CDR3: TGCGCCAGCAGCAACGGACAGGGTGGCACTGAAGCTTTCTTT. It encodes CASSNGQGGTEAFF. Full variable domain (missing parts from reference TRBV5-1 and TRBJ1-1): KAGVTQTPRYLIKTRGQQVTLSCSPISGHRSVSWYQQTPGQGLQFLFEYFSETQRNKGNFPGRFSGRQFSNSRSEMNVSTLELGDSALYLCASSNGQGGTEAFFGQGTRLTVV.

The V gene is TRBV30, the J gene TRBJ1-5, with D hard to call. Between the trimmed V and J ends, which lost 3 bases and 3 bases, there was a span of 9 bases. The CDR3 consists of 13 residues. CDR1 GTSNPN and CDR2 SVGIG come from the germline V gene (reference sequence). The CDR3 nucleotides read TGTGCCTGGAGCAAAGCGACCAATCAGCCCCAGCATTTT. This gives the protein CAWSKATNQPQHF.

The chain combines TRBV10-3 with TRBJ1-2; D possibly corresponds to TRBD1 (6 bases). The V end was cut by 5 bases, the J end by 5 bases, with 18 bases between. CDR1 is ENHRY, CDR2 SYGVKD, per germline. This CDR3 region has 15 residues. CDR3 nucleotide sequence: TGTGCCATCAGTCCCCAACAGGGCCAGAGATATGGCTACACCTTC. Translated, it gives CAISPQQGQRYGYTF.